These 19 T cell receptor beta chains came from one sample sequenced in a study of control samples from healthy donors and cancer patients. Repertoires were generated with immunoSEQ multiplex PCR, while TCRdb's copy carries only in-frame clones and drops some. Of tens of thousands of clones in the sample, approximately 88% were seen once. Source material: blood. The receptors derive from a woman in her sixties in good health.

The chain has TRBV5-5 and TRBJ2-4; 7 nucleotides match TRBD1. Germline-derived CDR1 and CDR2 are SGHKS and YYEKEE (reference sequence). There are 18 residues in the CDR3. The J segment lost 0 bases and the V segment lost 4 bases, leaving 13 bases of the junction unmatched. Here the CDR3 DNA reads TGTGCCAGCAGCCCGACCGGGACAGTTAAACTAGCCAAAAACATTCAGTACTTC. It specifies CASSPTGTVKLAKNIQYF.

This chain joins TRBV19 and TRBJ1-2; the match to TRBD1 covers 7 bases. The length of the CDR3 is 12 residues. The germline CDR1 and CDR2 sequences are LNHDA and SQIVND (reference sequence). V lost 10 bases and J lost 4; bases outside the gene matches: 6. The CDR3 here is CATSTGFYGYTF. The CDR3, as DNA: TGTGCCACATCGACAGGGTTCTATGGCTACACCTTC.

The chain links TRBV13 to TRBJ1-2; 7 positions agree with TRBD1. Germline-derived CDR1 and CDR2 are PRHDT and FYEKMQ (reference sequence). Germline trimming cut 5 bases from V and 1 base from J; bases unmatched to any gene: 4. The CDR3 is 14 residues long. The CDR3 bases are TGTGCCAGCAGCGGGCCAGGGGGTAACTATGGCTACACCTTC. Encoded protein: CASSGPGGNYGYTF. Full variable domain (remainder filled in from reference TRBV13 and TRBJ1-2): AAGVIQSPRHLIKEKRETATLKCYPIPRHDTVYWYQQGPGQDPQFLISFYEKMQSDKGSIPDRFSAQQFSDYHSELNMSSLELGDSALYFCASSGPGGNYGYTFGSGTRLTVV.

This rearrangement joins TRBV6-2 or TRBV6-3 to TRBJ2-7; tentatively, D is TRBD1 (6 bases). Trimming took 4 bases from V and 6 from J, leaving 16 bases between them. Germline V CDR1 and CDR2: MNHEY, SVGEGT. The CDR3 is 14 residues long. CDR3 nucleotide sequence: TGTGCCAGCAGTTCTGACAGGCCTCAGGGCGAGCAGTACTTC. Translated: CASSSDRPQGEQYF.

The genes are TRBV2 and TRBJ2-1; TRBD2 matches 10 bases. CDR3 length equals 14 residues. Germline V gene data show CDR1 as SNHLY and CDR2 as FYNNEI. V lost 8 bases and J lost 8; bases outside the gene matches: 9. CDR3 loop: CASSEREGRDEQFF. The CDR3 nucleotides are TGTGCCAGCTCGGAGCGGGAGGGCCGGGATGAGCAGTTCTTC. The full variable domain, in which reference TRBV2 and TRBJ2-1 provide the parts outside the CDR3, is EPEVTQTPSHQVTQMGQEVILRCVPISNHLYFYWYRQILGQKVEFLVSFYNNEISEKSEIFDDQFSVERPDGSNFTLKIRSTKLEDSAMYFCASSEREGRDEQFFGPGTRLTVL.

J is TRBJ2-5 and V is TRBV7-8; either TRBD1 or TRBD2 may supply D (5 bases each). Per germline, CDR1 SGHVS and CDR2 FQNEAQ. CDR3 size: 19 residues. V gave up 5 bases and J gave up 4 bases, with 29 bases separating them. The CDR3 loop reads CASSLRDLFGPTQGETQYF. CDR3 DNA sequence: TGTGCCAGCAGCCTGAGGGACCTCTTTGGACCCACTCAAGGAGAGACCCAGTACTTC.

The genes are TRBV5-4 and TRBJ1-6; 7 bases are a match to TRBD1. Germline lookup yields CDR1 SGHNT and CDR2 YYREEE (reference sequence). J lost 7 bases, V lost 4 bases, and 5 bases had no gene match. The CDR3 sequence is 14 residues long. DNA of the CDR3: TGTGCCAGCAGCGGGGACAGCTCCAATTCACCCCTCCACTTT. Translating it yields CASSGDSSNSPLHF.

This CDR3 is CASSVTGSEKLFF. Written as DNA, the CDR3 is TGTGCCAGCAGCGTTACAGGGTCTGAAAAACTGTTTTTT. V usage is TRBV9 and J usage is TRBJ1-4; possibly TRBD1 for D (6 bases). V lost 2 bases, J lost 7 bases, and 9 bases lay in between. CDR3 length: 13 amino acids. In germline, CDR1 is SGDLS, CDR2 YYNGEE.

This rearrangement joins TRBV7-9 to TRBJ2-7; D is undetermined. V was shortened by 1 base and J by 2 bases, with 3 bases between the two germline ends. CDR3 length equals 12 residues. Germline CDR1 reads SEHNR; CDR2 reads FQNEAQ (reference sequence). The CDR3 protein is CASSLVTYEQYF. In DNA, the CDR3 is TGTGCCAGCAGCTTAGTGACCTACGAGCAGTACTTC.

This clone was found once. The V and J genes are TRBV19 and TRBJ1-2, with unresolved D. The CDR3 totals 13 residues. Per the germline V gene, CDR1 is LNHDA and CDR2 is SQIVND (reference sequence). The V end lost 6 bases, the J end lost 0 bases, and 8 bases lay between the germline ends. CDR3 loop: CASRAIPNYGYTF. CDR3 nucleotides: TGTGCCAGTAGGGCCATACCTAACTATGGCTACACCTTC.

The chain recombines TRBV6-2 or TRBV6-3 with TRBJ1-4; 7 bases are shared with TRBD1. The germline V gene has CDR1 MNHEY and CDR2 SVGEGT. V shed 5 bases and J 5 bases; nucleotides not matched to a gene: 8. The CDR3 runs to 15 residues. CDR3: CASSTTWTGNEKLFF. The CDR3 coding sequence is TGTGCCAGCAGTACCACTTGGACAGGAAATGAAAAACTGTTTTTT.

This clone was seen more than once but under ten times. The gene calls are TRBV2 and TRBJ1-2; D ambiguous. Germline lookup yields CDR1 SNHLY and CDR2 FYNNEI. CDR3 length equals 12 residues. Between the trimmed V and J ends, which lost 2 bases and 6 bases, there was a span of 7 bases. Written as DNA, the CDR3 is TGTGCCAGCAGTGAATATGAAGATGGCTACACCTTC. This codes for CASSEYEDGYTF.

On this clone itself: This same CDR3 is encoded by further DNA sequences in the sample. This chain joins TRBV2 and TRBJ2-3, with D perhaps being TRBD1 or TRBD2 (7 bases each). The CDR3 totals 16 residues. The germline CDR1 and CDR2 sequences are SNHLY and FYNNEI. V was pared by 6 bases and J by 4 bases, with 20 bases between. In DNA form, the CDR3 reads TGTGCCAGCAGCGGGGGGCTGGGAGGGGGCGCAGATACGCAGTATTTT. It encodes CASSGGLGGGADTQYF.

This chain uses TRBV11-2 with TRBJ1-4, with D possibly being TRBD1 (5 bases). Trimming removed 0 bases at V and 5 bases at J, with 13 bases between. The CDR3 is made up of 16 amino acids. The germline V gene encodes CDR1 SGHAT and CDR2 FQNNGV. CDR3 region: CASSLEGRGGNEKLFF. The CDR3 region has the DNA TGTGCCAGCAGCTTAGAAGGTCGGGGGGGAAATGAAAAACTGTTTTTT.

This rearrangement joins TRBV4-1 to TRBJ1-2; D is uncertain. The germline V gene has CDR1 MGHRA and CDR2 YSYEKL. V was shortened by 3 bases and J by 0 bases, with 11 bases between the two germline ends. There are 15 residues in the CDR3. CDR3 nucleotides: TGCGCCAGCAGCCACCGGGCGGATGCTAACTATGGCTACACCTTC. This sequence encodes CASSHRADANYGYTF.

The chain joins TRBV28 to TRBJ1-5; no reliable D call. The CDR3 is 13 amino acids. The ends were cut back, 4 bases at V and 7 bases at J, with 11 bases in the middle. Germline CDR1 is MDHEN and CDR2 is SYDVKM. As DNA, the CDR3 is TGTGCCAGCAGTTCTGGGAGTAGGCAGCCCCAGCATTTT. Amino acid sequence: CASSSGSRQPQHF.

The chain joins TRBV28 to TRBJ2-3; D call uncertain. The germline CDR1 and CDR2 sequences are MDHEN and SYDVKM. Trimming cost V 3 bases and J 6 bases, with 7 bases left between them. CDR3 length equals 12 residues. CDR3 in DNA: TGTGCCAGCAGTTTGCTATCCGATACGCAGTATTTT. This codes for CASSLLSDTQYF.

The J gene is TRBJ1-5, the V gene TRBV5-6; D uncertain. The length of the CDR3 is 14 residues. Trimming cost V 1 base and J 9 bases, with 14 bases left between them. Germline V gene data show CDR1 as SGHDT and CDR2 as YYEEEE. This chain's CDR3 is CASSLFEEARPQHF. The CDR3 DNA follows: TGTGCCAGCAGCTTGTTCGAGGAGGCACGGCCCCAGCATTTT. Using reference TRBV5-6 and TRBJ1-5 for the parts outside the CDR3, the full variable domain is DAGVTQSPTHLIKTRGQQVTLRCSPKSGHDTVSWYQQALGQGPQFIFQYYEEEERQRGNFPDRFSGHQFPNYSSELNVNALLLGDSALYLCASSLFEEARPQHFGDGTRLSIL.

This clone is judged medium-sized. This chain connects TRBV7-2 to TRBJ1-5; 7 bases match TRBD1. The CDR3 is 17 residues long. The V and J ends lost 5 bases and 6 bases, in that order; junction bases with no gene match: 16. The germline CDR1 and CDR2 sequences are SGHTA and FQGNSA. CDR3 DNA: TGTGCCAGCAGCCCCCCTGGGGGATACAGGGGAGGTCAGCCCCAGCATTTT. As protein: CASSPPGGYRGGQPQHF.